These 2 T cell receptor beta chains share one sample of origin, sequenced in a study of blood T cell repertoires in COVID-19. TCRdb's copy holds only in-frame clones and misses some; the assay was immunoSEQ multiplex PCR. The table records under 450,000 clones, under 85% of them present only once. Source material: PBMCs or T cells enriched from blood (not recorded which). These receptors were taken from a woman in her forties or fifties who had recovered from COVID-19.

V and J are TRBV5-1 and TRBJ1-1; TRBD1 matches 9 bases. Germline-derived CDR1 and CDR2 are SGHRS and YFSETQ. The CDR3 loop spans 15 amino acids. The trim removed 6 bases at V and 0 bases at J, leaving 6 bases unmatched. CDR3 sequence: CASTPWTGVNTEAFF. The CDR3 DNA reads as TGCGCCAGCACACCTTGGACAGGGGTGAACACTGAAGCTTTCTTT.

The gene calls are TRBV5-6 and TRBJ1-5; tentatively, D is TRBD1 (6 bases). This CDR3 is built from 15 residues. Per germline, CDR1 SGHDT and CDR2 YYEEEE. V was shortened by 4 bases and J by 4 bases, with 15 bases between the two germline ends. CDR3 nucleotides: TGTGCCAGCAGCCGCTGGACAGAAGCGAATCAGCCCCAGCATTTT. Its protein product is CASSRWTEANQPQHF.